This T cell receptor (beta chain) was profiled in a study of cytomegalovirus exposure and HLA in healthy donors. Study-wide results and caveats: In a later analysis, an Asian-associated ancestry cluster reportedly showed fewer N-insertions than the 666-donor mean. Across donors, presence/absence analyses took sequencing depth to be roughly uniform. In a later analysis, several top co-occurrence clusters appeared linked to parvovirus B19, influenza, CMV and Epstein-Barr virus. In a later analysis, HLA-associated beta chains showed higher expansion and lower generation probabilities than comparable chains.

The CDR3 has 22 amino acids. The V and J ends lost 6 bases and 6 bases, in that order; junction bases with no gene match: 28. Germline loops: CDR1 MDHEN, CDR2 SYDVKM. The primer mix had 60 Vbeta and 13 Jbeta primers. Sequencing was performed with immunoSEQ multiplex PCR; in TCRdb, only in-frame clones are kept and a portion is missing. The data contain about 210,000 clones, 75% to 90% of them singletons. This clone has only one observation. The antigen remains unidentified. The TCR comes from a woman aged 25 to 39 in good health and CMV-seronegative. Sequencing was carried out using PBMCs. This rearrangement joins TRBV28 to TRBJ2-2, with 10 bases matching TRBD1. CDR3 residues: CASSTLIHRDRGFSARAGELFF. DNA of the CDR3: TGTGCCAGCAGCACCCTTATTCACCGGGACAGGGGCTTTAGTGCGCGTGCCGGGGAGCTGTTTTTT.